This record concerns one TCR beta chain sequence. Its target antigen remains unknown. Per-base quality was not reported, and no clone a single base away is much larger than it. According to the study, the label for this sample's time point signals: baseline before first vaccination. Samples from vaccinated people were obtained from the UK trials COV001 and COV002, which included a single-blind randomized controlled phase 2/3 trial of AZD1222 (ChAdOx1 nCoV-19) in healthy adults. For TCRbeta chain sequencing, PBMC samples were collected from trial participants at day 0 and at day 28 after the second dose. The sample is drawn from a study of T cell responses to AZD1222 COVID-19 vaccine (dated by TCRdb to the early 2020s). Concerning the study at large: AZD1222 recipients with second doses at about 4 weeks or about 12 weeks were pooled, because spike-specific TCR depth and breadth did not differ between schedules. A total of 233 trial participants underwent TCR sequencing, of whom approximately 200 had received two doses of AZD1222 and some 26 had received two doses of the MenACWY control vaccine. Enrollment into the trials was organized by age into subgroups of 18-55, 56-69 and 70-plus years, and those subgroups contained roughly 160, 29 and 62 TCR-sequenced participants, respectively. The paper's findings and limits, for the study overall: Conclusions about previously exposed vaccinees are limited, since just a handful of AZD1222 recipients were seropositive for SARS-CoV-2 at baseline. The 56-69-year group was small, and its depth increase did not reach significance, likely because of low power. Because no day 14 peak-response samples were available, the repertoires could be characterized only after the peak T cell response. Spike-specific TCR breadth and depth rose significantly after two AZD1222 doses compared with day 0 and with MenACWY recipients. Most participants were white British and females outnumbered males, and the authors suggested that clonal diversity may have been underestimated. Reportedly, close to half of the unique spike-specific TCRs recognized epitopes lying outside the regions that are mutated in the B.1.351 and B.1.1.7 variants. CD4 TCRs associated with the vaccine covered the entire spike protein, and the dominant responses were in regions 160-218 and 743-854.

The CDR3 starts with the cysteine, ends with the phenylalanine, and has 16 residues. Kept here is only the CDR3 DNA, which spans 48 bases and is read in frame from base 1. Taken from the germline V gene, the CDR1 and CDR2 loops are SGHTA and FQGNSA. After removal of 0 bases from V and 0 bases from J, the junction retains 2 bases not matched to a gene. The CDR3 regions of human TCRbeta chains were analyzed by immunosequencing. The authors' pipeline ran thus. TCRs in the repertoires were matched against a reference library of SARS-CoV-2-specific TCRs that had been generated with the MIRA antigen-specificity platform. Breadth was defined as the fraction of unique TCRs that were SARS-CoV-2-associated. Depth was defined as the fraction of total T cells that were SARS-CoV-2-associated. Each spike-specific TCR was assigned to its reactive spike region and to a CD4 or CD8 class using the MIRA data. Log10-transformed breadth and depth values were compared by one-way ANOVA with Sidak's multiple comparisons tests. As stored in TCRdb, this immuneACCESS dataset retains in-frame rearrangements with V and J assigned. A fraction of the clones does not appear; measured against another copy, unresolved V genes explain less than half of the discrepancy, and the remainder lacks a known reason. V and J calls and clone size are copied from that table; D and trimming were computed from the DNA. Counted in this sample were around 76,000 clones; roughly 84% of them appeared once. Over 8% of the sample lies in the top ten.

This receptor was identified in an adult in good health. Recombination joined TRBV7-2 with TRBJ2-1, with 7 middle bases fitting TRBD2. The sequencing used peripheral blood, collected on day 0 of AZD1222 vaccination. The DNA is TGTGCCAGCAGCTTAGCGGGGGGGTTCTCCTACAATGAGCAGTTCTTC. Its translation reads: CASSLAGGFSYNEQFF. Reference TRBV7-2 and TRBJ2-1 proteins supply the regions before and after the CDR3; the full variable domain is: GAGVSQSPSNKVTEKGKDVELRCDPISGHTALYWYRQSLGQGLEFLIYFQGNSAPDKSGLPSDRFSAERTGGSVSTLTIQRTQQEDSAVYLCASSLAGGFSYNEQFFGPGTRLTVL.